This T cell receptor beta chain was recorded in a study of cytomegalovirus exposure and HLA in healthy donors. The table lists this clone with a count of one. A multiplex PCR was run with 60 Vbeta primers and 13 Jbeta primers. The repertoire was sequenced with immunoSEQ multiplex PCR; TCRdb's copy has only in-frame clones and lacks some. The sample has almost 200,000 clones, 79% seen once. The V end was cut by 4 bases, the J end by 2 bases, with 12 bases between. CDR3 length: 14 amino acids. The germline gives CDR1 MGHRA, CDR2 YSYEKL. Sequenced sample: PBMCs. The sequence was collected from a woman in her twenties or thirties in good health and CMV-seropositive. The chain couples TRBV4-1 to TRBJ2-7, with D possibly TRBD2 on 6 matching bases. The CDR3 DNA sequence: TGCGCCAGCAGCCCGGGACTGAACGCCTACGAGCAGTACTTC. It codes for CASSPGLNAYEQYF.